These T cell receptor beta chains were read from a single sample in a study of STAT5B mutations in CD4+ large granular lymphocyte leukemia. TCRdb's copy holds only in-frame clones and misses some; the assay was immunoSEQ multiplex PCR. The sample lists around 35,000 clones; roughly 85% were seen once. What was sequenced was CD4+ T cells from blood buffy coats. The origin of the receptors is a human donor in good health. Both conserved end residues are part of each CDR3. A D gene is named only where the DNA matches it firmly. Part of the rows lack a size; the others show once, few, many or a class for expanded clones.

CDR3 protein: CASSGNRAANYGYTF
CDR3 DNA: TGCGCCAGCAGCGGAAATAGGGCGGCTAACTATGGCTACACCTTC
clone size: .
J gene: TRBJ1-2
V gene: TRBV5-1
D gene: .

CDR3 protein: CASSVSGGATDTQYF
CDR3 DNA: TGTGCCAGCAGTGTATCAGGGGGGGCGACAGATACGCAGTATTTT
clone size: .
J gene: TRBJ2-3
V gene: TRBV25-1
D gene: .

CDR3 protein: CASSLSGPSGNEQFF
CDR3 DNA: TGTGCCAGCAGCTTAAGCGGGCCTAGCGGCAATGAGCAGTTCTTC
clone size: .
J gene: TRBJ2-1
V gene: TRBV7-6
D gene: TRBD2

CDR3 protein: CASSQTRIGELFF
CDR3 DNA: TGCGCCAGCAGCCAAACAAGAATCGGGGAGCTGTTTTTT
clone size: .
J gene: TRBJ2-2
V gene: TRBV4-1
D gene: .

CDR3 protein: CASSDAANYGYTF
CDR3 DNA: TGTGCCAGCAGTGATGCTGCTAACTATGGCTACACCTTC
clone size: .
J gene: TRBJ1-2
V gene: TRBV6-1
D gene: .

CDR3 protein: CASSEYGRENGELFF
CDR3 DNA: TGTGCCAGCAGTGAATATGGGAGGGAAAACGGGGAGCTGTTTTTT
clone size: .
J gene: TRBJ2-2
V gene: TRBV2
D gene: TRBD2

CDR3 protein: CASSLGKETQYF
CDR3 DNA: TGTGCCAGCAGCCTCGGTAAGGAGACCCAGTACTTC
clone size: once
J gene: TRBJ2-5
V gene: TRBV5-6
D gene: .

CDR3 protein: CASSLAGGPETGELFF
CDR3 DNA: TGTGCCAGCAGCTTAGCGGGAGGGCCAGAGACCGGGGAGCTGTTTTTT
clone size: .
J gene: TRBJ2-2
V gene: TRBV5-4
D gene: TRBD2

CDR3 protein: CASSPGLAGGKRYEQYF
CDR3 DNA: TGTGCCAGTAGCCCGGGACTAGCGGGAGGGAAAAGATACGAGCAGTACTTC
clone size: few
J gene: TRBJ2-7
V gene: TRBV19
D gene: TRBD2

CDR3 protein: CATARDAYGYTF
CDR3 DNA: TGTGCCACCGCCAGGGATGCCTATGGCTACACCTTC
clone size: .
J gene: TRBJ1-2
V gene: TRBV28
D gene: .

CDR3 protein: CASAAQGNYGYTF
CDR3 DNA: TGTGCCAGCGCGGCTCAGGGGAACTATGGCTACACCTTC
clone size: few
J gene: TRBJ1-2
V gene: TRBV9
D gene: .

CDR3 protein: CASSQDLAGLRETQYF
CDR3 DNA: TGTGCCAGCAGCCAAGATCTGGCAGGCCTTAGGGAGACCCAGTACTTC
clone size: .
J gene: TRBJ2-5
V gene: TRBV4-2
D gene: .

CDR3 protein: CASSFEGGSTNEKLFF
CDR3 DNA: TGTGCCAGCAGCTTTGAAGGGGGGAGCACTAATGAAAAACTGTTTTTT
clone size: .
J gene: TRBJ1-4
V gene: TRBV9
D gene: .

CDR3 protein: CASSTGLAGVIDTQYF
CDR3 DNA: TGTGCCAGCAGCACGGGACTAGCGGGAGTTATTGATACGCAGTATTTT
clone size: .
J gene: TRBJ2-3
V gene: TRBV7-8
D gene: TRBD2

CDR3 protein: CATSNPLTIDTQYF
CDR3 DNA: TGTGCCACCAGCAATCCCCTAACAATAGATACGCAGTATTTT
clone size: .
J gene: TRBJ2-3
V gene: TRBV15
D gene: .